This T cell receptor (beta chain) was sequenced in a study of blood T cell repertoires in COVID-19. Study-level background: There were acute and convalescent COVID-19 samples, and they came from the United States, Italy and Spain. Sample material is recorded as cDNA or gDNA derived from T cells, B-cell-depleted T cells, or PBMCs.

Germline CDR1 reads SEHNR; CDR2 reads FQNEAQ (reference sequence). J gave up 2 bases and V 4 bases, and 8 bases lay outside the gene matches. The CDR3 spans 16 residues. Libraries were prepared by immunoSEQ multiplex PCR; TCRdb keeps only in-frame clonotypes and omits some of them. Found here are about 160,000 clones, approximately 84% of them singletons; the top ten hold approximately 22%. This receptor was identified in a woman of 80 years or more with acute or convalescent COVID-19. The chain carries TRBV7-9 and TRBJ2-7, with TRBD2 matching over 10 bases. The sequenced sample was peripheral blood. CDR3: CASSSPPSGRAYEQYF. The DNA of the CDR3 is TGTGCCAGCAGCTCCCCTCCCAGCGGGAGGGCCTACGAGCAGTACTTC. Based on the CDR3 plus reference TRBV7-9 and TRBJ2-7, the full variable domain is DTGVSQNPRHKITKRGQNVTFRCDPISEHNRLYWYRQTLGQGPEFLTYFQNEAQLEKSRLLSDRFSAERPKGSFSTLEIQRTEQGDSAMYLCASSSPPSGRAYEQYFGPGTRLTVT.